The clone carrying this T cell receptor (beta chain) has only a few counts. Its cognate antigen is unknown. The sample is drawn from a study of blood T cells in healthy people across ages. General study results and limits: Investigators treated diversity estimates from one million T cells as underestimates.

Collection of ten milliliters of peripheral blood was performed for each donor. A J-beta primer mix and a sample-barcoded 5' primer were used in a second PCR of about 7 to 12 cycles. Each of the cDNA molecules was tagged by a template-switch adaptor with 12 random nucleotides. The yield of each sample was at least 2.5 million CDR3-containing paired-end reads. TCRdb re-called the 5' RACE reads through MiXCR, storing one row per CDR3 protein. The sample shows about 1.4 million distinct CDR3 sequences, around 59% of them seen only once. The clonotype was recovered from a man aged 18 to 35 in good health. Sequencing was done on a sample of blood.

CDR3 nucleotide sequence: TGTGCCAGCAGTTACTCGAGCACTGAAGCTTTCTTT. It codes for CASSYSSTEAFF. The genes are TRBV6-2 or TRBV6-3 and TRBJ1-1; unclear D gene. The V gene's germline CDR1 is MNHEY and CDR2 SVGEGT. The V end was cut by 0 bases, the J end by 4 bases, with 3 bases between. The CDR3 spans 12 residues.